The clone carrying this TCR beta chain showed up just a few times. Its antigen is unidentified. The sample comes from a study of T cells in Graves' hyperthyroidism and ophthalmopathy. Study-wide results and limits: Most thyroid-expanded clonotypes above 0.001 were also found in blood.

Amplification yielded TCR beta CDR3 regions, with RNA transcripts as the source. Researchers ran a first-round RT-PCR on the TCR CDR3 using the HTBI primer set. TCRdb passed the multiplex PCR reads through MiXCR, listing each CDR3 protein once. The table includes approximately 610,000 distinct CDR3 sequences, 16% detected once. Thyroid ultrasound, orbital computed tomography, clinical symptoms, and serum thyroxine and TRAb underpinned diagnoses. This CDR3 is built from 12 residues. Trimming stripped 4 bases from V and 7 bases from J, with 8 bases between. In germline, CDR1 is DFQATT, CDR2 SNEGSKA (reference sequence).

V is TRBV20-1 and J is TRBJ1-6, with D possibly TRBD1 on 6 matching bases. The source is a woman between 18 and 30 years old with Graves' hyperthyroidism. The specimen was blood. The CDR3 coding sequence is TGCAGTGCTACCAGGGGCAATTCACCCCTCCACTTT. It translates to CSATRGNSPLHF.